Each of the 25 T cell receptor beta chains below was sequenced from the same sample in a study of T cell clusters in autoimmune cytopenias. TRB was amplified by touch-down multiplex PCR, primer pools A and B combined. With the multiplex PCR reads reprocessed, TCRdb shows one record per CDR3 protein and no DNA. Listed are about 2,800 distinct CDR3 sequences; about 9.3% falls within the top ten. TRB was amplified from approximately 250 ng of peripheral blood genomic DNA per sample. The specimen sequenced was peripheral blood. These receptors originate from a human donor with an autoimmune cytopenia or autoimmune hepatitis (not recorded which).

Its frequency marks this clonotype as medium-sized (0.01 to 0.1%). The chain couples TRBV18 to TRBJ1-5; TCRdb indicates TRBD1, and absent DNA this call remains unverified. CDR3 size: 13 residues. Germline V gene lookup returns CDR1 KGHSH and CDR2 LQKENI. CDR3 loop: CASSSTGDQPQHF.

By frequency, this clonotype registers medium-sized. The chain couples TRBV6-5 to TRBJ2-2; TCRdb reports TRBD2, a call that lacks DNA to check it against. The CDR3 is 13 amino acids. Germline CDR1 and CDR2: MNHEY and SVGAGI. The CDR3 sequence: CASREGHTGELFF.

This clonotype ranks as large in terms of frequency. This chain joins TRBV13 and TRBJ1-1. The germline V gene has CDR1 PRHDT and CDR2 FYEKMQ (reference sequence). The CDR3 spans 13 residues. CDR3 protein: CASGGEGNTEAFF.

This clonotype ranks as medium-sized in terms of frequency. CDR3 sequence reads: CAWTGSTMNTEAFF. This chain joins TRBV30 and TRBJ1-1. CDR1 is GTSNPN, CDR2 SVGIG, per germline (reference sequence). The CDR3 spans 14 residues.

This clonotype shows up as large (0.1 to 1%) by frequency. The chain uses TRBV12-3 or TRBV12-4 and TRBJ2-5; the D call of TRBD2 rests on TCRdb alone, since no DNA is present to check it. The CDR3 runs to 17 residues. The CDR3 here is CASSLAGGAVGPETQYF.

This clonotype shows up as medium-sized by frequency. The genes are TRBV11-1 and TRBJ2-7; the TCRdb D gene call, TRBD1, has no DNA to confirm it. Germline V CDR1 and CDR2: SGHAT, FQDESV (reference sequence). The CDR3 loop spans 15 amino acids. CDR3 sequence: CASSSQGFRSYEQYF.

By frequency, this clonotype is large. This chain uses TRBV29-1 with TRBJ1-2. The CDR3 has 11 amino acids. Per germline, CDR1 SQVTM and CDR2 ANQGSEA. This CDR3 is CSVESRYGYTF.

According to its frequency, this clonotype is medium-sized (0.01 to 0.1%). This chain links TRBV6-5 with TRBJ2-2; the TCRdb D gene call, TRBD1, has no DNA to confirm it. The CDR3 spans 15 residues. Looked up from germline, CDR1 is MNHEY and CDR2 is SVGAGI. The CDR3 reads CASSLRDIPTGELFF.

This clonotype is deemed medium-sized by its frequency. V and J are TRBV12-3 or TRBV12-4 and TRBJ1-1; TCRdb's D call of TRBD1 is untestable without DNA. The length of the CDR3 is 13 residues. CDR3: CASTAEGVTEAFF.

Its frequency marks this clonotype as medium-sized. The V and J genes are TRBV5-1 and TRBJ2-3; TCRdb returns TRBD1, unconfirmable since there is no DNA. Germline assignment: CDR1 SGHRS and CDR2 YFSETQ. The CDR3 has 14 amino acids. The CDR3 reads CASGRDSSTDTQYF.

This clonotype ranks as medium-sized in terms of frequency. The CDR3 sequence: CASSLRGNEQFF. The chain is built from TRBV13 and TRBJ2-1. Germline CDR1 is PRHDT and CDR2 is FYEKMQ (reference sequence). The CDR3 runs 12 residues.

This clonotype is called medium-sized (0.01 to 0.1%) based on its frequency. The J gene is TRBJ2-1, the V gene TRBV18; without DNA, the TCRdb call of TRBD2 cannot be checked. CDR3 size: 16 residues. Germline CDR1 and CDR2: KGHSH and LQKENI. CDR3: CASSPGGLAGAGEQFF.

By frequency, this clonotype registers medium-sized. CDR3 protein: CASSWQGAGYEQYF. This chain uses TRBV12-3 or TRBV12-4 with TRBJ2-7; TCRdb selects TRBD1, and the lack of DNA leaves this call unchecked. The CDR3 has 14 amino acids.

Frequency places this clonotype as medium-sized (0.01 to 0.1%). The CDR3 region is CASPTGGLGSYEQYF. V gene TRBV27 combines with J gene TRBJ2-7; TCRdb indicates TRBD2, and absent DNA this call remains unverified. This CDR3 contains 15 residues. CDR1 MNHEY and CDR2 SMNVEV come from the germline V gene (reference sequence).

Judged by frequency, this clonotype is medium-sized. The chain is built from TRBV19 and TRBJ2-7; with no DNA, the TCRdb D assignment of TRBD2 cannot be verified. The germline gives CDR1 LNHDA, CDR2 SQIVND (reference sequence). CDR3 length: 17 residues. CDR3 amino acids: CASSIEVTSGVTYEQYF. Variable domain in full (rest from reference TRBV19 and TRBJ2-7): DGGITQSPKYLFRKEGQNVTLSCEQNLNHDAMYWYRQDPGQGLRLIYYSQIVNDFQKGDIAEGYSVSREKKESFPLTVTSAQKNPTAFYLCASSIEVTSGVTYEQYFGPGTRLTVT.

This clonotype is called medium-sized based on its frequency. V and J are TRBV18 and TRBJ2-5. Germline V gene data show CDR1 as KGHSH and CDR2 as LQKENI. The CDR3 has 14 residues. The CDR3 region is CASSPPQIQETQYF.

This clonotype is deemed medium-sized by its frequency. The V call is TRBV6-5, the J call TRBJ1-2. This CDR3 contains 14 residues. The germline V gene encodes CDR1 MNHEY and CDR2 SVGAGI. The CDR3 loop is CASSPQSTNYGYTF.

By frequency, this clonotype registers medium-sized (0.01 to 0.1%). The chain joins TRBV7-2 to TRBJ2-1; TCRdb lists TRBD2, though no DNA is available to test this call. Per the germline V gene, CDR1 is SGHTA and CDR2 is FQGNSA. This CDR3 is 14 amino acids long. The CDR3 sequence is CASSLAGARDEQFF.

This clonotype is medium-sized by frequency. The rearrangement uses TRBV6-5 and TRBJ2-6; without DNA, the TCRdb call of TRBD1 cannot be checked. Germline V gene lookup returns CDR1 MNHEY and CDR2 SVGAGI. The CDR3 totals 19 residues. CDR3 loop: CASSYSREGVRGGANVLTF.

In terms of frequency, this clonotype is medium-sized. The V and J genes are TRBV18 and TRBJ2-7. CDR3 length: 12 amino acids. Germline values: CDR1 KGHSH, CDR2 LQKENI. The CDR3 reads CASSPPYSEQYF.

Considering frequency, this clonotype is medium-sized. The V gene is TRBV27, the J gene TRBJ1-2. The germline gives CDR1 MNHEY, CDR2 SMNVEV (reference sequence). There are 16 residues in the CDR3. CDR3: CASSLSVGPGSSGYTF.

According to its frequency, this clonotype is medium-sized. The chain couples TRBV12-3 or TRBV12-4 to TRBJ1-3. The CDR3 has 13 residues. CDR3 amino acids: CASSSASGNTIYF.

Measured by frequency, this clonotype is medium-sized (0.01 to 0.1%). The chain employs TRBV4-3 and TRBJ1-6; as DNA is missing, the TRBD1 call by TCRdb cannot be tested. CDR3 length: 15 amino acids. The V gene's germline CDR1 is LGHNA and CDR2 YSLEER. The CDR3 sequence is CASSQGTGWDSPLHF.

Measured by frequency, this clonotype is medium-sized. The rearrangement uses TRBV6-2 or TRBV6-3 and TRBJ2-7; TCRdb selects TRBD2, and the lack of DNA leaves this call unchecked. The CDR3 consists of 18 residues. Germline V CDR1 and CDR2: MNHEY, SVGEGT. CDR3 residues: CASNWTGLAGEHPYEQYF.

This clonotype is called medium-sized based on its frequency. J is TRBJ1-1 and V is TRBV12-3 or TRBV12-4; TCRdb picks TRBD1, but there is no DNA to check that call. This CDR3 is 14 amino acids long. CDR3 in amino acids: CASTPVGGGFEAFF.